This TCR beta chain was recorded in a study of blood T cell repertoires in COVID-19 (dated by TCRdb to about 2020). Concerning the study at large: Samples from collaborators originated in the United States, Italy and Spain and spanned both the acute and convalescent phases of COVID-19. Sample metadata almost always included a de-identified subject ID, COVID-19 status, age in years and sex. Samples were obtained from the ongoing ImmuneRACE study (first 160 participants) and from about 1,300 subjects provided by 6 global collaborators. Subjects who had been exposed to COVID-19, were actively infected with it, or had recovered from it provided the deeply sampled blood TCRbeta repertoires that made up the dataset. HLA class I and class II types, where available, came from metadata supplied by the sample provider rather than from assay-based typing. The material from the prospective study consisted of cDNA or gDNA derived from T cells, B-cell-depleted T cells, or PBMCs. The repertoires were made available in a free public database intended to serve as a resource for research on the immune response to SARS-CoV-2.

There are 14 amino acids in the CDR3, from cysteine to phenylalanine inclusive. Only CDR3 DNA is held: 42 bases, read in frame from base 1. V and J are trimmed by 4 bases and 4 bases, and the gene matches miss 5 bases of the junction. Sequences MGHDK (CDR1) and SYGVNS (CDR2) are obtained from the germline V gene. General conclusions and limits of the study: Clinical and demographic metadata were provided uncurated, with the amount varying by source and participant.

Of note for this clone: Its antigen remains unidentified. No base-level quality is on record; no much larger clone is a single base apart.

The collaborating institutions used their own protocols to collect whole blood in K2EDTA tubes. For TCRbeta analysis, collaborators shipped samples as frozen whole blood, isolated PBMCs, or DNA extracted from either of those sample types. The immunoSEQ Assay, a bias-controlled multiplex PCR, was used to amplify TCRbeta CDR3 regions from genomic DNA. The paper's data handling went like this. Nucleated cell counts per sample were estimated from amplification of reference gene primers within the assay. Sequence reads were collapsed and filtered to measure the absolute abundance of every unique TCRbeta CDR3 rearrangement. For each sample, productive Simpson clonality was calculated as the square root of Simpson's diversity index across productive rearrangements. In TCRdb, the immuneACCESS table is reduced to in-frame sequences with V and J assigned. These tables do not hold every clone; where another copy was compared, an unresolved V gene accounts for under half, and the others remain unexplained. That table furnishes V, J and clone size, whereas the DNA furnished D and trimming. This sample holds about 52,000 clones; over 75% were observed only once. The top ten hold around 7.5% of the sample.

This receptor chain uses TRBV25-1 and TRBJ2-5, and TRBD2 matches 8 of the central bases. The source material was peripheral blood. This sequence was found in a man between 65 and 80 years old with active COVID-19. The DNA is TGTGCCAGCAGTGCCACGACTAGCGTAGAGACCCAGTACTTC. Protein translation: CASSATTSVETQYF.